The present entry profiles one T cell receptor beta chain with its context. Its antigen is undetermined. The data stem from a study of T cell responses to AZD1222 COVID-19 vaccine. Regarding the study as a whole: Donors were largely white British and mainly female; clonal diversity was possibly underestimated. Mapped onto spike, vaccine-associated CD4 TCRs spanned it and were dominant at 160-218 and 743-854. The reported proportion of spike-specific TCRs targeting unmutated variant regions was nearly half.

Germline values: CDR1 LGHNA, CDR2 YSLEER. The CDR3 consists of 15 residues. V was clipped by 6 bases and J by 0 bases, with 11 bases between them. Repertoires were generated with immunoSEQ multiplex PCR, while TCRdb's copy carries only in-frame clones and drops some. The profile shows about 110,000 clones, 70% to 90% of them singletons. This sequence joins TRBV4-3 and TRBJ2-2, with D tentatively TRBD1 (5 bases). The TCR was taken from an adult in good health. This material consisted of peripheral blood, taken on day 0 of AZD1222 vaccination. Written as DNA, the CDR3 is TGCGCCAGCAGTTCCAGGGTTACGAACACCGGGGAGCTGTTTTTT. Translation: CASSSRVTNTGELFF.